A selection of T cell receptor beta chains follows, all from one sample in a study of cytomegalovirus exposure and HLA in healthy donors. The method was immunoSEQ multiplex PCR; TCRdb's version includes in-frame clones alone and lacks a portion of them. The repertoire includes some 50,000 clones, 70% to 85% of them detected once, and 22% sits in the top ten. Sequencing was performed on PBMCs. These receptors were collected from a woman aged 45-59 years in good health and CMV-seropositive. CDR3s include the opening cysteine and the closing phenylalanine or tryptophan. The D gene is left open where the match is weak. Size is omitted from some rows. Given values are once, few, many or a class for expanded clones.

v_call: TRBV19; clone_size: NA; d_call: NA; j_call: TRBJ1-1; cdr3_nt: TGTGCCAGTAGTACAACTCAGGGGCTTAAGACTGAAGCTTTCTTT; cdr3_aa: CASSTTQGLKTEAFF
v_call: TRBV7-2; clone_size: NA; d_call: NA; j_call: TRBJ1-6; cdr3_nt: TGTGCCAGCAGCTTAAACTCTATACCCCTCCACTTT; cdr3_aa: CASSLNSIPLHF
v_call: TRBV5-1; clone_size: NA; d_call: TRBD1; j_call: TRBJ1-2; cdr3_nt: TGCGCCAGCAGCTCTTCCGGGACAGGGGAAGGCTACACCTTC; cdr3_aa: CASSSSGTGEGYTF
v_call: TRBV27; clone_size: NA; d_call: NA; j_call: TRBJ1-3; cdr3_nt: TGTGCCAGCAGAGACAGAAGCTCTGGAAACACCATATATTTT; cdr3_aa: CASRDRSSGNTIYF
v_call: TRBV29-1; clone_size: NA; d_call: TRBD2; j_call: TRBJ2-3; cdr3_nt: TGCAGCGCCGAGCGGTTACCGGGACTAGTCGCAGATACGCAGTATTTT; cdr3_aa: CSAERLPGLVADTQYF
v_call: TRBV18; clone_size: NA; d_call: NA; j_call: TRBJ1-2; cdr3_nt: TGTGCCAGCTCCCCAGGGCAGACGGGGTATGGCTACACCTTC; cdr3_aa: CASSPGQTGYGYTF
v_call: TRBV29-1; clone_size: NA; d_call: TRBD2; j_call: TRBJ2-1; cdr3_nt: TGCAGCGTTGATTGGAGCGGGAGGCCAGCGAATGAGCAGTTCTTC; cdr3_aa: CSVDWSGRPANEQFF
v_call: TRBV28; clone_size: NA; d_call: TRBD2; j_call: TRBJ2-1; cdr3_nt: TGTGCCAGCAGTTTACTGGGGCTAGCGGGAGAGGGTGAGCAGTTCTTC; cdr3_aa: CASSLLGLAGEGEQFF
v_call: TRBV7-9; clone_size: NA; d_call: NA; j_call: TRBJ2-6; cdr3_nt: TGTGCCAGCAGCTCCGGGGTTTCTGGGGCCAACGTCCTGACTTTC; cdr3_aa: CASSSGVSGANVLTF
v_call: TRBV5-1; clone_size: few; d_call: NA; j_call: TRBJ2-5; cdr3_nt: TGCGCCAGCAGCTTGGGGACTGAGACCCAGTACTTC; cdr3_aa: CASSLGTETQYF
v_call: TRBV28; clone_size: NA; d_call: NA; j_call: TRBJ1-2; cdr3_nt: TGTGCCAGCAGTTCTGCGGACAGAAGCTATGGCTACACCTTC; cdr3_aa: CASSSADRSYGYTF
v_call: TRBV7-9; clone_size: NA; d_call: TRBD1; j_call: TRBJ2-2; cdr3_nt: TGTGCCAGCAGCTTAATTCAGGGGGCCGACACCGGGGAGCTGTTTTTT; cdr3_aa: CASSLIQGADTGELFF
v_call: TRBV7-9; clone_size: NA; d_call: NA; j_call: TRBJ2-7; cdr3_nt: TGTGCCAGCAGCCCCGACAAGACCCTCTACGAGCAGTACTTC; cdr3_aa: CASSPDKTLYEQYF
v_call: TRBV27; clone_size: NA; d_call: NA; j_call: TRBJ1-2; cdr3_nt: TGTGCCAGCAGCCCGATCCAGGGCTATGGCTACACCTTC; cdr3_aa: CASSPIQGYGYTF
v_call: TRBV19; clone_size: NA; d_call: TRBD1; j_call: TRBJ1-2; cdr3_nt: TGTGCCAGTAGTAGTCACCGGGACAGGGGGTTTCGAGACTATGGCTACACCTTC; cdr3_aa: CASSSHRDRGFRDYGYTF
v_call: TRBV29-1; clone_size: NA; d_call: NA; j_call: TRBJ2-7; cdr3_nt: TGCAGCCCTGAAGGGGAACCTTACTGGCGGGATCTCTACGAGCAGTACTTC; cdr3_aa: CSPEGEPYWRDLYEQYF